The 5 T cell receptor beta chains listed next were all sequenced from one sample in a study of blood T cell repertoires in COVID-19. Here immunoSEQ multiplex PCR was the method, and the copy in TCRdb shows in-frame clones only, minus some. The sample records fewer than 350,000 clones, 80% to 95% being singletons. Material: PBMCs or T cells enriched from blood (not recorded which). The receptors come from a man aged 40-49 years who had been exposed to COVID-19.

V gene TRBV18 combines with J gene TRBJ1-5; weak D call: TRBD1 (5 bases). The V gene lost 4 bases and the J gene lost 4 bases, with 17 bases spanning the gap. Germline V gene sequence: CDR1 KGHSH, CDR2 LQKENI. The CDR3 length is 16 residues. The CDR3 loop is CASSLSRPRQNQPQHF. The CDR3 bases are TGTGCCAGCTCACTATCCCGACCTCGACAGAATCAGCCCCAGCATTTT.

The CDR3: CASSLLAGLNTEAFF. The CDR3 DNA reads TGTGCCAGCAGCTTATTGGCGGGCCTGAACACTGAAGCTTTCTTT. The chain has TRBV7-9 and TRBJ1-1; D gene uncertain. CDR1 is SEHNR and CDR2 is FQNEAQ in the germline V gene (reference sequence). The CDR3 runs to 15 residues. V was pared by 2 bases and J by 0 bases, with 10 bases between.

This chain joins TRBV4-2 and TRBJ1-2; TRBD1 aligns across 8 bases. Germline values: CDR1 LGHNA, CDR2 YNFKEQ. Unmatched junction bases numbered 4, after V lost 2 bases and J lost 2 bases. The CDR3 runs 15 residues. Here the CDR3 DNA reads TGTGCCAGCAGCCAAACGGACAGGGAAAACTATGGCTACACCTTC. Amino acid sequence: CASSQTDRENYGYTF.

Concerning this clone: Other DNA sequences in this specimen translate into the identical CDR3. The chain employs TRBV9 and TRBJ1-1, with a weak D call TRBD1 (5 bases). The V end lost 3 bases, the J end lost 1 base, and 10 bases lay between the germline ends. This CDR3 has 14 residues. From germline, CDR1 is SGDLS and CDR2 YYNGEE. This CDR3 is CASSAGTGNTEAFF. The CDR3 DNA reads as TGTGCCAGCAGCGCGGGGACTGGGAACACTGAAGCTTTCTTT.

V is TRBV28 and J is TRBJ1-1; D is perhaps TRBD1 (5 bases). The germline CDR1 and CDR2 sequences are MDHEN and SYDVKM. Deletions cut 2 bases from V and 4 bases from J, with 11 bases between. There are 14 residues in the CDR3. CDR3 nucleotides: TGTGCCAGCAGTTTACGCGGGACGTCCACTGAAGCTTTCTTT. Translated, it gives CASSLRGTSTEAFF.